The 20 T cell receptor beta chains presented below share a single source sample, sequenced in a study of T-cell reconstitution after alpha-beta-depleted transplantation in children. As it was prepared, the TCRbeta library received unique molecular identifiers. TCRdb ran MiXCR on the PCR reads and lists one entry per CDR3 protein. Of about 980,000 distinct CDR3 sequences detected, about 29% appear once; the ten largest clones hold 28%. The sample consisted of PBMCs, mostly from graft donor cells, taken 360 days after TCRalphabeta/CD19-depleted stem cell transplant. These receptors came from a boy under two years old who had a stem cell transplant for SCID, so the T cells may come from the graft donor.

This clonotype was detected a few times. V usage is TRBV12-3 or TRBV12-4 and J usage is TRBJ1-5; 8 bases are shared with TRBD1. With 6 bases clipped from V and 5 bases from J, the junction kept 9 bases outside the gene matches. CDR3 length: 15 residues. For the CDR3, the DNA is TGTGCCAGCAGCCCTTGTCAGGGGGCCCATCAGCCCCAGCATTTT. It is translated as CASSPCQGAHQPQHF.

J is TRBJ1-5 and V is TRBV4-1; D is unresolved. Trimming cost V 0 bases and J 3 bases, with 9 bases left between them. This CDR3 has 15 residues. Germline V gene sequence: CDR1 MGHRA, CDR2 YSYEKL. CDR3 sequence reads: CASSQEVFSNQPQHF. CDR3 bases: TGCGCCAGCAGCCAAGAAGTCTTCTCCAATCAGCCCCAGCATTTT.

This clonotype is a singleton in its sample. This chain links TRBV5-1 with TRBJ2-7, with 8 bases matching TRBD1. The CDR3 is 19 amino acids. V lost 4 bases, J lost 0 bases, and 18 bases stayed unmatched. Germline V gene lookup returns CDR1 SGHRS and CDR2 YFSETQ. CDR3 nucleotide sequence: TGCGCCAGCAGCGCTCGACAGGGGCCTGCCCGGGGAAGCTCCTACGAGCAGTACTTC. This encodes CASSARQGPARGSSYEQYF. Filled out from reference TRBV5-1 and TRBJ2-7, the complete variable domain reads KAGVTQTPRYLIKTRGQQVTLSCSPISGHRSVSWYQQTPGQGLQFLFEYFSETQRNKGNFPGRFSGRQFSNSRSEMNVSTLELGDSALYLCASSARQGPARGSSYEQYFGPGTRLTVT.

This chain joins TRBV12-3 or TRBV12-4 and TRBJ2-2, with TRBD2 matching over 9 bases. The J segment lost 1 base and the V segment lost 6 bases, leaving 6 bases of the junction unmatched. The CDR3 consists of 16 residues. CDR3 amino acids: CASSQTSGRNTGELFF. Here the CDR3 DNA reads TGTGCCAGCAGCCAGACTAGCGGAAGGAACACCGGGGAGCTGTTTTTT.

This clonotype was observed a handful of times. CDR3 in DNA: TGCGCCAGCTTCAAAGGAGGAAAACGGGGGGCCAACGTCCTGACTTTC. Its protein is CASFKGGKRGANVLTF. V usage is TRBV10-1 and J usage is TRBJ2-6; the D gene is possibly TRBD2 (5 bases). The V gene's germline CDR1 is WNHNN and CDR2 SYGVQD (reference sequence). This CDR3 has 16 amino acids. V was shortened by 8 bases and J by 4 bases, with 18 bases between the two germline ends.

In its sample, this clonotype was seen a few times. One end of the junction fails to match germline, which may point to a read error. V and J are TRBV6-5 and TRBJ1-2; D call uncertain. The CDR3 runs to 13 residues. Germline V gene lookup returns CDR1 MNHEY and CDR2 SVGAGI. The CDR3 reads CASSYSHSASYSF. CDR3 nucleotide sequence: TGTGCCAGCAGTTACTCACATTCGGCGAGTTACTCCTTC.

The J gene is TRBJ2-5, the V gene TRBV12-3 or TRBV12-4; D might be TRBD1 (5 bases). The CDR3 loop spans 16 amino acids. With 1 base removed from V and 4 bases from J, the gap between germline ends came to 16 bases. CDR3 DNA: TGTGCCAGCAGTTTAGGGTACAGGAAAAAGGGAGAGACCCAGTACTTC. Residues: CASSLGYRKKGETQYF.

This clonotype was observed a handful of times. This chain uses TRBV7-7 with TRBJ2-5, with D tentatively TRBD1 (6 bases). The CDR3 is 15 residues long. Germline-derived CDR1 and CDR2 are SSHAT and FNYEAQ (reference sequence). V lost 3 bases and J 3 bases, leaving 14 bases between the germline ends. In DNA form, the CDR3 reads TGTGCCAGCAGCTTGGGGGCCCGCCCAGAAGAGACCCAGTACTTC. Its translation is CASSLGARPEETQYF.

This clonotype was detected only once. The chain recombines TRBV5-1 with TRBJ2-3, with 8 bases that match TRBD2. The CDR3 runs 16 residues. Germline CDR1 SGHRS, CDR2 YFSETQ. Trimming at V came to 4 bases and at J to 1 base, leaving 8 bases not matched to a gene. Here the CDR3 DNA reads TGCGCCAGCAGCAAACCAAGCGGGGGAGGCACAGATACGCAGTATTTT. Translating it yields CASSKPSGGGTDTQYF.

In this sample, this clonotype turned up a few times. V gene TRBV4-1 combines with J gene TRBJ1-4; possibly TRBD1 for D (5 bases). The CDR3 spans 14 residues. Between the trimmed V and J ends, which lost 3 bases and 10 bases, there was a span of 15 bases. CDR1 and CDR2 (germline): MGHRA, YSYEKL. The DNA of the CDR3 is TGCGCCAGCAGCCAGGCCGGCGGGGCAGCAAAACTGTTTTTT. It yields the protein CASSQAGGAAKLFF.

This clonotype was recorded a few times. In DNA, the CDR3 is TGTGCCAGCAGCCCACCCGGGACTAGCGGGGCAAACACCGGGGAGCTGTTTTTT. Translation: CASSPPGTSGANTGELFF. V gene TRBV5-6 combines with J gene TRBJ2-2, with 13 bases aligning to TRBD2. V was pared by 4 bases and J by 2 bases, with 8 bases of the junction left unmatched. This CDR3 region has 18 residues. Germline loops: CDR1 SGHDT, CDR2 YYEEEE.

At least ten counts were recorded for this clonotype. The V call is TRBV29-1, the J call TRBJ2-5; no firm D call. The CDR3 has 12 amino acids. Trimming removed 7 bases at V and 5 bases at J, with 14 bases between. Germline CDR1 and CDR2: SQVTM and ANQGSEA. CDR3 nucleotide sequence: TGCAGCGCGGTAGAGGAGACGGAGACCCAGTACTTC. It translates to CSAVEETETQYF. The full variable domain, its missing parts supplied by reference TRBV29-1 and TRBJ2-5, is SAVISQKPSRDICQRGTSLTIQCQVDSQVTMMFWYRQQPGQSLTLIATANQGSEATYESGFVIDKFPISRPNLTFSTLTVSNMSPEDSSIYLCSAVEETETQYFGPGTRLLVL.

The chain couples TRBV2 to TRBJ2-5; tentatively, D is TRBD1 (6 bases). The length of the CDR3 is 15 residues. Trimming removed 3 bases from V and 5 bases from J, with 16 bases in between. The V gene's germline CDR1 is SNHLY and CDR2 FYNNEI. The chain's CDR3 is CASSEENRVSETQYF. The CDR3 coding sequence is TGTGCCAGCAGTGAGGAGAACAGGGTCTCGGAGACCCAGTACTTC.

The chain combines TRBV5-1 with TRBJ2-5; 7 nucleotides match TRBD1. With V trimmed by 0 bases and J by 4 bases, 6 bases remained unmatched. CDR1 is SGHRS, CDR2 YFSETQ, per germline. CDR3 size: 15 residues. The CDR3, as DNA: TGCGCCAGCAGCTTGGCTAGACAGGGACCAGAGACCCAGTACTTC. Translating gives CASSLARQGPETQYF.

This chain joins TRBV29-1 and TRBJ2-1, with D uncertain. CDR3 length equals 10 residues. Trimming left V 5 bases short and J 9 bases short, with 8 bases between. Germline assignment: CDR1 SQVTM and CDR2 ANQGSEA. DNA of the CDR3: TGCAGCGTTCTCCTCAGTGAGCAGTTCTTC. Translated, it gives CSVLLSEQFF.

J is TRBJ2-7 and V is TRBV3-1; D is unclear. Germline values: CDR1 LGHDT, CDR2 YNNKEL (reference sequence). Trimming took 4 bases from V and 1 from J, leaving 14 bases between them. The length of the CDR3 is 15 residues. CDR3 residues: CASSPSRLKSYEQYF. CDR3 in DNA: TGTGCCAGCAGCCCCTCCAGACTGAAATCCTACGAGCAGTACTTC.

The rearrangement links TRBV27 to TRBJ1-2, with a weak D call TRBD1 (5 bases). Germline V gene lookup returns CDR1 MNHEY and CDR2 SMNVEV (reference sequence). Trimming stripped 5 bases from V and 12 bases from J, with 16 bases between. This CDR3 is 12 amino acids long. Here the CDR3 reads CASSRRDGLNTF. Here the CDR3 DNA reads TGTGCCAGCAGTCGACGGGACGGGTTGAACACCTTC.

This clonotype was seen a handful of times. The gene calls are TRBV10-3 and TRBJ2-2; no reliable D call. The CDR3 is made up of 12 amino acids. The V gene's germline CDR1 is ENHRY and CDR2 SYGVKD. With 3 bases removed from V and 6 bases from J, the gap between germline ends came to 5 bases. The chain's CDR3 is CAISDIPGELFF. In DNA form, the CDR3 reads TGTGCCATCAGTGACATTCCCGGGGAGCTGTTTTTT.

This clonotype was seen only a few times. The chain joins TRBV9 to TRBJ2-7; D possibly corresponds to TRBD1 (6 bases). V was clipped by 0 bases and J by 4 bases, with 14 bases between them. CDR3 length: 15 residues. Germline V gives CDR1 SGDLS, CDR2 YYNGEE. The CDR3 sequence is CASSVAPDRLYEQYF. The CDR3 bases are TGTGCCAGCAGCGTAGCCCCGGACAGACTTTACGAGCAGTACTTC.

The chain employs TRBV2 and TRBJ2-2; no clear D. CDR1 and CDR2 (germline): SNHLY, FYNNEI. Between the trimmed V and J ends, which lost 6 bases and 5 bases, there was a span of 13 bases. The CDR3 consists of 14 residues. This CDR3 reads CASSTRQRTGELFF. The CDR3 nucleotides are TGTGCCAGCAGCACCCGGCAGAGGACCGGGGAGCTGTTTTTT.